This T cell receptor beta chain came from a study of blood T cell repertoires in COVID-19. The junction had 6 bases not matched to a gene; V was cut back by 2 bases and J by 7 bases. The CDR3 sequence is 14 residues long. Germline CDR1 KGHSH, CDR2 LQKENI. Profiling relied on immunoSEQ multiplex PCR, and the TCRdb table lists in-frame clones only, not all of them. The repertoire holds 200,000 to 250,000 clones, with 86% as singletons. Participant-reported clinical history was the basis for cohort assignment. This clonotype originated in a woman in her forties or fifties in a cohort exposed to, infected with or recovered from COVID-19 (not recorded which). This chain links TRBV18 with TRBJ1-2; 8 nucleotides agree with TRBD1. The sample was PBMCs or T cells enriched from blood (not recorded which). CDR3 sequence (DNA): TGTGCCAGCTCACCATCGGACACAGGGGGTGGCTACACCTTC. It is translated as CASSPSDTGGGYTF.